These 30 T cell receptor beta chains came from one sample sequenced in a study of CD8+CD57+ T cells in acquired aplastic anemia. The use of genomic DNA as template underpinned the TCR beta VDJ and CDR3 profiling. TCRdb passed the reads through MiXCR, listing each CDR3 protein once. The sample lists about 170,000 distinct CDR3 sequences, 60% to 70% occurring once. The source material was sorted CD4+, CD8+, or CD8+CD57+ T cells (not recorded which) from PBMCs. These receptors were obtained from a human donor in good health.

The chain recombines TRBV20-1 with TRBJ1-2; D is perhaps TRBD1 (5 bases). The V end lost 2 bases, the J end lost 4 bases, and 14 bases lay between the germline ends. CDR1 is DFQATT, CDR2 SNEGSKA, per germline (reference sequence). The CDR3 totals 14 residues. CDR3 nucleotides: TGCAGTGCTAGATTTGGGACCCGGGCCTATGGCTACACCTTC. Protein: CSARFGTRAYGYTF.

The table lists this clonotype with many counts. The chain combines TRBV19 with TRBJ2-1, with 11 bases aligning to TRBD2. Germline V gives CDR1 LNHDA, CDR2 SQIVND (reference sequence). There are 15 residues in the CDR3. V lost 8 bases, J lost 7 bases, and 10 bases stayed unmatched. CDR3 loop: CASEVGLAGGNEQFF. CDR3 in DNA: TGTGCCAGTGAGGTAGGGCTAGCGGGAGGAAATGAGCAGTTCTTC.

The V and J genes are TRBV2 and TRBJ2-1; 7 bases line up with TRBD2. With 5 bases clipped from V and 3 bases from J, the junction kept 10 bases outside the gene matches. CDR1 and CDR2 (germline): SNHLY, FYNNEI. The CDR3 covers 16 residues. Here the CDR3 DNA reads TGTGCCAGCAGTTTATTTGCCCAGCGGGACTACAATGAGCAGTTCTTC. Its protein is CASSLFAQRDYNEQFF.

This clonotype was recorded only once. The chain has TRBV19 and TRBJ2-2; either TRBD1 or TRBD2 may supply D (5 bases each). The CDR3 consists of 15 residues. V was trimmed by 5 bases and J by 4 bases, leaving 14 bases between them. Germline values: CDR1 LNHDA, CDR2 SQIVND (reference sequence). For the CDR3, the DNA is TGTGCCAGTAGTCTCTTGTCTGGGACCACCGGGGAGCTGTTTTTT. This sequence encodes CASSLLSGTTGELFF.

There are a few counts of this clonotype. The chain uses TRBV7-9 and TRBJ2-1; the D is unclear. Germline V gene data show CDR1 as SEHNR and CDR2 as FQNEAQ (reference sequence). Trimming removed 5 bases at V and 8 bases at J, with 19 bases between. The CDR3 loop spans 15 amino acids. The CDR3 bases are TGTGCCAGCAGCCATAACTGGAGAACACAATATGAGCAGTTCTTC. It yields the protein CASSHNWRTQYEQFF.

This clonotype was seen more than once but under ten times. The CDR3 is CATSTTRTGGGYEQYF. The CDR3 DNA sequence: TGTGCCACCAGCACAACCAGGACAGGGGGAGGCTACGAGCAGTACTTC. The chain carries TRBV15 and TRBJ2-7; 10 nucleotides agree with TRBD1. Losses at the gene ends were 4 bases for V and 3 bases for J; bases not matched to a gene: 9. This CDR3 has 16 amino acids. Looked up from germline, CDR1 is LNHNV and CDR2 is YYDKDF (reference sequence).

The V and J genes are TRBV2 and TRBJ1-2; perhaps TRBD1 as D (6 bases). Deletions cut 7 bases from V and 7 bases from J, with 19 bases between. This CDR3 has 14 residues. CDR1 is SNHLY, CDR2 FYNNEI, per germline. CDR3 DNA: TGTGCCAGCATCCGAGACAGGCTGATTGGTGGCTACACCTTC. This encodes CASIRDRLIGGYTF.

The V gene is TRBV7-8, the J gene TRBJ2-7, with a possible D match to TRBD2 (5 bases). The V gene's germline CDR1 is SGHVS and CDR2 FQNEAQ. This CDR3 comprises 13 residues. The germline V and J ends were trimmed by 9 bases and 5 bases, with 17 bases remaining between them. The CDR3 DNA sequence: TGTGCCAGTACGACCGGGGTAGGCGACGAGCAGTACTTC. Residues: CASTTGVGDEQYF.

The gene calls are TRBV5-1 and TRBJ1-1, with D unclear. Trimming cost V 0 bases and J 0 bases, with 12 bases left between them. CDR3 length: 16 amino acids. The V gene's germline CDR1 is SGHRS and CDR2 YFSETQ. In nucleotides, the CDR3 is TGCGCCAGCAGCTTGGATCCCGGGGTCATGAACACTGAAGCTTTCTTT. Its translation: CASSLDPGVMNTEAFF. The complete variable domain, with remaining parts taken from reference TRBV5-1 and TRBJ1-1, reads KAGVTQTPRYLIKTRGQQVTLSCSPISGHRSVSWYQQTPGQGLQFLFEYFSETQRNKGNFPGRFSGRQFSNSRSEMNVSTLELGDSALYLCASSLDPGVMNTEAFFGQGTRLTVV.

The chain is built from TRBV7-9 and TRBJ2-7; D is possibly TRBD1 or TRBD2 (5 bases each). CDR3 length equals 17 residues. Germline CDR1 and CDR2: SEHNR and FQNEAQ (reference sequence). V lost 1 base and J 1 base, leaving 17 bases between the germline ends. The CDR3: CASSLVYGTTASYEQYF. The CDR3 DNA follows: TGTGCCAGCAGCTTAGTATACGGGACGACCGCATCCTACGAGCAGTACTTC.

A remark on this clonotype: The CDR3 end shows no conserved phenylalanine or tryptophan, and so a read error is likely. The DNA for the CDR3 is TGTGCTAGCAGCTACGACAACGGGGAGCTGTTTCTT. As protein: CASSYDNGELFL. The chain links TRBV7-7 to TRBJ2-2; D gene unclear. The germline gives CDR1 SSHAT, CDR2 FNYEAQ (reference sequence). This CDR3 is built from 12 residues.

This chain links TRBV7-9 with TRBJ2-7, with D maybe TRBD1 (6 bases). Germline assignment: CDR1 SEHNR and CDR2 FQNEAQ (reference sequence). This CDR3 spans 14 amino acids. Trimming shortened V by 1 base and J by 4 bases, and 11 bases separated the two germline ends. The CDR3 DNA sequence: TGTGCCAGCAGCTTAGTGGGGACACAATACGAGCAGTACTTC. As protein: CASSLVGTQYEQYF.

The V gene is TRBV2, the J gene TRBJ1-1; a weak D match, TRBD1 (5 bases). Per germline, CDR1 SNHLY and CDR2 FYNNEI. CDR3 length: 13 amino acids. V shed 9 bases and J shed 0 bases, with 11 bases lying between them. The CDR3 loop reads CARRQPMNTEAFF. The CDR3 DNA reads as TGTGCCAGAAGACAGCCTATGAACACTGAAGCTTTCTTT.

DNA for the CDR3: TGTGCCAGTAGTATAACAGGGAACTATTCACCCCTCCACTTT. Translation: CASSITGNYSPLHF. The rearrangement uses TRBV19 and TRBJ1-6; TRBD1 might be the D (6 bases). V was trimmed by 2 bases and J by 8 bases, leaving 10 bases between them. Germline V gene sequence: CDR1 LNHDA, CDR2 SQIVND (reference sequence). CDR3 length equals 14 residues.

The table lists this clonotype with a few counts. The CDR3 sequence is CASASYNSPLHF. The CDR3, as DNA: TGTGCCAGCGCCAGCTATAATTCACCCCTCCACTTT. The rearrangement joins TRBV2 to TRBJ1-6; no firm D call. The V end was cut by 8 bases, the J end by 3 bases, with 5 bases between. Germline lookup yields CDR1 SNHLY and CDR2 FYNNEI. This CDR3 is built from 12 residues.

This sequence joins TRBV9 and TRBJ2-3; the match to TRBD2 covers 10 bases. Germline V CDR1 and CDR2: SGDLS, YYNGEE. The J segment lost 3 bases and the V segment lost 4 bases, leaving 5 bases of the junction unmatched. CDR3 length: 15 amino acids. CDR3 loop: CASSPGLARTDTQYF. Written as DNA, the CDR3 is TGTGCCAGCAGCCCGGGACTAGCGCGAACAGATACGCAGTATTTT.

The genes are TRBV25-1 and TRBJ2-1; D is unclear. This CDR3 is 15 amino acids long. V gave up 5 bases and J gave up 2 bases, with 13 bases separating them. Germline CDR1 and CDR2: MGHDK and SYGVNS. As DNA, the CDR3 is TGTGCCAGCAGTCGGCGCATAGAACCCTACAATGAGCAGTTCTTC. Its protein is CASSRRIEPYNEQFF.

The chain is built from TRBV7-8 and TRBJ1-5; D is unclear. V dropped 4 bases and J dropped 5 bases, with 12 bases sitting between them. Germline CDR1 and CDR2: SGHVS and FQNEAQ. The length of the CDR3 is 14 residues. The CDR3 is CASSSNTGDQPQHF. CDR3 nucleotide sequence: TGTGCCAGCAGCTCTAACACGGGTGATCAGCCCCAGCATTTT.

The V gene is TRBV29-1, the J gene TRBJ2-1, with TRBD2 matching 11 bases. The CDR3 sequence is 14 residues long. Germline trimming cut 4 bases from V and 9 bases from J; bases unmatched to any gene: 8. Germline V gives CDR1 SQVTM, CDR2 ANQGSEA. CDR3 residues: CSVAGSGRAGEQFF. The CDR3 DNA reads TGCAGCGTTGCCGGTAGCGGGAGGGCGGGTGAGCAGTTCTTC.

This rearrangement joins TRBV10-1 to TRBJ2-7, with 9 bases lining up with TRBD2. This CDR3 is built from 16 residues. With V trimmed by 1 base and J by 7 bases, 11 bases remained unmatched. CDR1 is WNHNN and CDR2 is SYGVQD in the germline V gene (reference sequence). In nucleotides, the CDR3 is TGCGCCAGCAGTGAGTATCCCCTAGCGGGACCTCGTGAGCAGTACTTC. Translation gives CASSEYPLAGPREQYF.

This clonotype turned up a few times. The CDR3 DNA is TGTGCCAGCAGCACGGGACTAGCGGTCCAGCCCGCAGATACGCAGTATTTT. Its protein product is CASSTGLAVQPADTQYF. The chain uses TRBV9 and TRBJ2-3, with 11 bases lining up with TRBD2. The CDR3 contains 17 residues. Trimming at V came to 4 bases and at J to 4 bases, leaving 11 bases not matched to a gene. Germline V gene sequence: CDR1 SGDLS, CDR2 YYNGEE. Full variable domain (rest looked up from reference TRBV9 and TRBJ2-3): DSGVTQTPKHLITATGQRVTLRCSPRSGDLSVYWYQQSLDQGLQFLIQYYNGEERAKGNILERFSAQQFPDLHSELNLSSLELGDSALYFCASSTGLAVQPADTQYFGPGTRLTVL.

The chain couples TRBV7-9 to TRBJ2-7, with unresolved D. The CDR3 is made up of 12 amino acids. V gave up 5 bases and J gave up 4 bases, with 9 bases separating them. Germline V gene sequence: CDR1 SEHNR, CDR2 FQNEAQ (reference sequence). The CDR3 is CASSPARYEQYF. The DNA for the CDR3 is TGTGCCAGCAGCCCCGCGAGATACGAGCAGTACTTC. The entire variable domain, with the rest obtained from reference TRBV7-9 and TRBJ2-7, is as follows: DTGVSQNPRHKITKRGQNVTFRCDPISEHNRLYWYRQTLGQGPEFLTYFQNEAQLEKSRLLSDRFSAERPKGSFSTLEIQRTEQGDSAMYLCASSPARYEQYFGPGTRLTVT.

The chain is built from TRBV7-9 and TRBJ2-5; D call uncertain. The CDR3 totals 16 residues. Germline V gives CDR1 SEHNR, CDR2 FQNEAQ (reference sequence). V was pared by 4 bases and J by 2 bases, with 17 bases between. In nucleotides, the CDR3 is TGTGCCAGCAGCTCCTCCCCCTCGCCGCTTCAAGAGACCCAGTACTTC. The encoded protein is CASSSSPSPLQETQYF.

The sample holds many counts of this clonotype. V is TRBV7-8 and J is TRBJ2-3, with D perhaps TRBD1 or TRBD2 (5 bases each). The CDR3 spans 14 residues. Germline V gene lookup returns CDR1 SGHVS and CDR2 FQNEAQ. Trimming removed 8 bases from V and 1 base from J, with 13 bases in between. This CDR3 reads CASRTWDGTDTQYF. Written as DNA, the CDR3 is TGTGCCAGCCGGACATGGGACGGCACAGATACGCAGTATTTT.

V and J are TRBV10-3 and TRBJ1-6; D ambiguous. CDR3 size: 14 residues. V was pared by 10 bases and J by 10 bases, with 20 bases between. Germline assignment: CDR1 ENHRY and CDR2 SYGVKD. CDR3 sequence (DNA): TGTGCCAGCAGCCTAGGTCTAAACGGCTCACCCCTCCACTTT. It specifies CASSLGLNGSPLHF.

The genes are TRBV5-4 and TRBJ2-3; TRBD2 agrees at 9 bases. Trimming removed 2 bases from V and 0 bases from J; junction bases left unmatched: 1. The CDR3 spans 15 residues. Per the germline V gene, CDR1 is SGHNT and CDR2 is YYREEE (reference sequence). The CDR3 loop is CASSFTSGSTDTQYF. The CDR3 coding sequence is TGTGCCAGCAGCTTCACTAGCGGGAGCACAGATACGCAGTATTTT.

V is TRBV29-1 and J is TRBJ1-2, with D perhaps matching TRBD1 (6 bases). The CDR3 length is 12 residues. Trimming shortened V by 5 bases and J by 14 bases, and 21 bases separated the two germline ends. CDR1 is SQVTM and CDR2 is ANQGSEA in the germline V gene. Written as DNA, the CDR3 is TGCAGCGTTACGACCGGGACAACCATGGAGACCTTC. This encodes CSVTTGTTMETF.

The chain is built from TRBV25-1 and TRBJ2-5, with D tentatively TRBD2 (6 bases). The germline CDR1 and CDR2 sequences are MGHDK and SYGVNS. This CDR3 has 16 residues. Trimming took 8 bases from V and 4 from J, leaving 23 bases between them. The CDR3 DNA sequence: TGTGCCAGCGATGGGGCCTGGGAGATGGGGGGAGAGACCCAGTACTTC. It encodes CASDGAWEMGGETQYF.

There are many counts of this clonotype. The J gene is TRBJ2-1, the V gene TRBV24-1; unclear D gene. CDR1 and CDR2 (germline): KGHDR, SFDVKD. The CDR3 spans 14 residues. Trimming removed 1 base at V and 10 bases at J, with 13 bases between. The CDR3 sequence is CATSDFNLDHEQFF. The DNA for the CDR3 is TGTGCCACCAGTGATTTCAACCTGGATCACGAGCAGTTCTTC.

The chain is built from TRBV15 and TRBJ2-7, with 9 bases matching TRBD1. Germline-derived CDR1 and CDR2 are LNHNV and YYDKDF (reference sequence). Losses at the gene ends were 2 bases for V and 0 bases for J; bases not matched to a gene: 8. This CDR3 spans 17 amino acids. CDR3 region: CATSRSMDRGNSYEQYF. The CDR3 nucleotides read TGTGCCACCAGCAGATCTATGGACAGGGGCAACTCCTACGAGCAGTACTTC.